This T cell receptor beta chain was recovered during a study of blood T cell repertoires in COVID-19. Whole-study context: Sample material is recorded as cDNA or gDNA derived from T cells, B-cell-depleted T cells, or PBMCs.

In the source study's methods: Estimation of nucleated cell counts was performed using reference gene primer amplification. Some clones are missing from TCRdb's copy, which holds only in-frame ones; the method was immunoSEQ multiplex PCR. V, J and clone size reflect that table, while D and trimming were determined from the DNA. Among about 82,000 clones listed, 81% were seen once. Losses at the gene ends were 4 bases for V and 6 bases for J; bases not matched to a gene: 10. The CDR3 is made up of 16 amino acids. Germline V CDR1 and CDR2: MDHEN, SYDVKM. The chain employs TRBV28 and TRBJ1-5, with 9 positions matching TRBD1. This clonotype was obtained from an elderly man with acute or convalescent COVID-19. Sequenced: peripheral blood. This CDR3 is CASSYGDRGKGQPQHF. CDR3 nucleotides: TGTGCCAGCAGTTACGGAGACAGGGGGAAGGGTCAGCCCCAGCATTTT.